The next 32 T cell receptor beta chains were all read from a single sample in a study of blood T cells in healthy people across ages. Using a J-beta primer mix together with a sample-barcoded 5' primer, a second PCR was run for roughly 6 to 11 cycles. TCRdb reprocessed the 5' RACE reads via MiXCR and lists one record per CDR3 protein. In the table there are some 930,000 distinct CDR3 sequences, 25% to 35% of which are singletons. These data also formed part of another study, on T cells of mothers and their children.

Sequenced sample: blood. The receptors come from a woman in her 40s in good health.

This clonotype was detected only a few times. CDR3 sequence: CASTRTGANEKLFF. The CDR3 DNA reads as TGTGCCAGTACACGGACAGGGGCTAATGAAAAACTGTTTTTT. This chain links TRBV12-3 or TRBV12-4 with TRBJ1-4, with TRBD1 identical over 9 bases. V shed 9 bases and J 3 bases; nucleotides not matched to a gene: 5. The CDR3 is 14 amino acids.

V and J are TRBV20-1 and TRBJ2-3; TRBD2 matches at 10 bases. CDR3 length: 11 residues. Losses at the gene ends were 1 base for V and 13 bases for J; bases not matched to a gene: 2. Germline V gene data show CDR1 as DFQATT and CDR2 as SNEGSKA (reference sequence). CDR3 residues: CSARAGTSEYF. For the CDR3, the DNA is TGCAGTGCTAGAGCGGGGACTAGCGAGTATTTT.

A remark on this clonotype: The junction departs from germline at one end; a sequencing error may be responsible. V is TRBV7-9 and J is TRBJ1-3, with D unresolved. Germline CDR1 and CDR2: SEHNR and FQNEAQ (reference sequence). This CDR3 contains 16 residues. CDR3 residues: CASSSLRVSSGNTIYF. The CDR3 DNA follows: TGTGCCAGCAGCTCCCTCCGGGTGAGCTCTGGAAACACTATATATTTT.

This clonotype showed up many times. The chain combines TRBV20-1 with TRBJ2-5; 10 bases fit TRBD2. The CDR3 runs 15 residues. J lost 2 bases, V lost 5 bases, and 8 bases had no gene match. Germline values: CDR1 DFQATT, CDR2 SNEGSKA (reference sequence). The CDR3 region has the DNA TGCAGTGCTTTTCAAGCGGGGGGGTGGCAAGAGACCCAGTACTTC. As protein: CSAFQAGGWQETQYF.

In its sample, this clonotype was seen a few times. The rearrangement links TRBV4-3 to TRBJ2-1, with 12 nucleotides matching TRBD2. The germline V gene encodes CDR1 LGHNA and CDR2 YSLEER. The junction had 7 bases not matched to a gene; V was cut back by 1 base and J by 6 bases. This CDR3 comprises 17 residues. CDR3 coding DNA: TGCGCCAGCAGCCAAGTGGCTAGCGGGGGGGTCCTCAATGAGCAGTTCTTC. It specifies CASSQVASGGVLNEQFF.

The table lists this clonotype with many counts. The chain joins TRBV6-4 to TRBJ2-7, with 9 nucleotides matching TRBD1. The CDR3 runs to 16 residues. Germline assignment: CDR1 MRHNA and CDR2 SNTAGT. The ends lost 1 base at V and 0 bases at J; junction bases unmatched: 4. For the CDR3, the DNA is TGTGCCAGCAGTGACTACCGGGACAGGGTCTCCTACGAGCAGTACTTC. Encoded protein: CASSDYRDRVSYEQYF.

The chain combines TRBV19 with TRBJ1-1; perhaps TRBD1 as D (5 bases). The CDR3 covers 16 residues. With 5 bases removed from V and 0 bases from J, the gap between germline ends came to 16 bases. The germline CDR1 and CDR2 sequences are LNHDA and SQIVND (reference sequence). CDR3 DNA: TGTGCCAGTAGTCTGGGACGGGGCAGGGTGAACACTGAAGCTTTCTTT. It translates to CASSLGRGRVNTEAFF.

This clonotype has a handful of counts. The genes are TRBV12-5 and TRBJ2-1; the D is unclear. The CDR3 has 14 amino acids. V was clipped by 0 bases and J by 7 bases, with 10 bases between them. Looked up from germline, CDR1 is LGHNT and CDR2 is FRNRAP. CDR3 bases: TGTGCTAGTGGTTTGGTTGATAGTGGTAATGAGCAGTTCTTC. It codes for CASGLVDSGNEQFF.

The gene calls are TRBV19 and TRBJ2-1; possibly TRBD2 for D (5 bases). Germline V gene data show CDR1 as LNHDA and CDR2 as SQIVND (reference sequence). This CDR3 is built from 14 residues. V lost 1 base and J 5 bases, leaving 9 bases between the germline ends. In DNA form, the CDR3 reads TGTGCCAGTAGTATAGCTTACGGGAACAATGAGCAGTTCTTC. Protein product: CASSIAYGNNEQFF.

The genes are TRBV24-1 and TRBJ2-1, with D possibly TRBD2 on 5 matching bases. Trimming removed 5 bases at V and 6 bases at J, with 28 bases between. Germline loops: CDR1 KGHDR, CDR2 SFDVKD. CDR3 length: 19 amino acids. DNA for the CDR3: TGTGCCACCAGTGGCCCGGAGGTGGCCCGCGGGCCACCTGGCAATGAGCAGTTCTTC. Its translation: CATSGPEVARGPPGNEQFF.

This chain uses TRBV20-1 with TRBJ1-4; tentatively, D is TRBD1 (5 bases). CDR3 length equals 15 residues. V was clipped by 5 bases and J by 0 bases, with 13 bases between them. Per germline, CDR1 DFQATT and CDR2 SNEGSKA (reference sequence). CDR3 protein: CSAWDGESTNEKLFF. CDR3 nucleotides: TGCAGTGCTTGGGACGGCGAATCAACTAATGAAAAACTGTTTTTT.

In its sample, this clonotype was seen many times. The chain recombines TRBV18 with TRBJ2-3, with D possibly matching TRBD1 (5 bases). CDR1 and CDR2 (germline): KGHSH, LQKENI. Trimming left V 4 bases short and J 4 bases short, with 12 bases between. This CDR3 has 14 residues. Written as DNA, the CDR3 is TGTGCCAGCTCACGAGACAGCCCACCAGATACGCAGTATTTT. Translation gives CASSRDSPPDTQYF.

Only a few counts were recorded for this clonotype. The chain uses TRBV20-1 and TRBJ1-5; 8 bases are shared with TRBD1. The junction had 5 bases not matched to a gene; V was cut back by 4 bases and J by 6 bases. Germline CDR1 reads DFQATT; CDR2 reads SNEGSKA (reference sequence). This CDR3 is 13 amino acids long. CDR3 loop: CSATQGAGQPQHF. Written as DNA, the CDR3 is TGCAGTGCTACGCAGGGGGCTGGTCAGCCCCAGCATTTT.

The chain links TRBV24-1 to TRBJ1-1; 8 bases map to TRBD1. Germline V gives CDR1 KGHDR, CDR2 SFDVKD. The CDR3 totals 14 residues. J lost 1 base, V lost 5 bases, and 2 bases had no gene match. CDR3 residues: CATSGTGPNTEAFF. As DNA, the CDR3 is TGTGCCACCAGTGGGACAGGGCCGAACACTGAAGCTTTCTTT.

This clonotype was counted between two and nine times. The gene calls are TRBV13 and TRBJ2-1; 8 bases align to TRBD2. V was clipped by 4 bases and J by 8 bases; unmatched bases: 10. In germline, CDR1 is PRHDT, CDR2 FYEKMQ (reference sequence). The CDR3 totals 15 residues. This CDR3 reads CASSSPGTRDHEQFF. CDR3 nucleotide sequence: TGTGCCAGCAGCTCCCCCGGGACTAGGGACCATGAGCAGTTCTTC.

The sample holds many counts of this clonotype. V and J are TRBV5-6 and TRBJ2-7; 8 bases line up with TRBD1. V gave up 1 base and J gave up 2 bases; unmatched junction bases: 8. The CDR3 sequence is 16 residues long. Germline values: CDR1 SGHDT, CDR2 YYEEEE. This CDR3 is CASSLYRTGSPYEQYF. CDR3 in DNA: TGTGCCAGCAGCTTGTACCGGACAGGGAGTCCCTACGAGCAGTACTTC.

This sequence joins TRBV4-1 and TRBJ2-7, with unresolved D. Trimming removed 0 bases at V and 0 bases at J, with 12 bases between. Germline CDR1 is MGHRA and CDR2 is YSYEKL. The length of the CDR3 is 16 residues. The CDR3 sequence is CASSQDPRYDSYEQYF. Here the CDR3 DNA reads TGCGCCAGCAGCCAAGATCCCAGGTACGACTCCTACGAGCAGTACTTC.

V and J are TRBV30 and TRBJ2-1; D perhaps matches TRBD1 (5 bases). The V gene lost 4 bases and the J gene lost 6 bases, with 22 bases spanning the gap. There are 16 residues in the CDR3. Germline CDR1 reads GTSNPN; CDR2 reads SVGIG (reference sequence). The CDR3 nucleotides read TGTGCCTGGACGCCACTTTATAGAAGGGGTTCCAATGAGCAGTTCTTC. Translation: CAWTPLYRRGSNEQFF.

The chain uses TRBV2 and TRBJ2-5; D might be TRBD1 or TRBD2, each matching 5 bases. Trimming removed 5 bases from V and 5 bases from J, with 12 bases in between. The CDR3 contains 13 residues. CDR1 SNHLY and CDR2 FYNNEI come from the germline V gene. The CDR3 loop is CASSSWGGETQYF. CDR3 nucleotide sequence: TGTGCCAGCAGTTCCTGGGGCGGGGAGACCCAGTACTTC.

Concerning this clonotype itself: An end of the junction differs from the germline gene, which may be a read error. The chain combines TRBV7-9 with TRBJ2-6, with D maybe TRBD1 (5 bases). Germline V gives CDR1 SEHNR, CDR2 FQNEAQ (reference sequence). The CDR3 is 16 amino acids. The CDR3 bases are TGTGCCAGCAGCTTTGACAGTCACTCTGGGGCCAACGTCCCGACTTTC. This sequence encodes CASSFDSHSGANVPTF.

This clonotype was seen a handful of times. The rearrangement joins TRBV12-3 or TRBV12-4 to TRBJ2-7, with D uncertain. The CDR3 loop spans 13 amino acids. V was cut by 6 bases and J by 1 base, with 10 bases left in between. The CDR3 DNA is TGTGCCAGCAGCCCCCGTCCGTCCTACGAGCAGTACTTC. Translation gives CASSPRPSYEQYF.

This clonotype was observed a single time. A much larger clonotype is one base distant, so this may be a read error. The chain couples TRBV9 to TRBJ2-1; unclear D gene. Germline V lookup: CDR1 SGDLS, CDR2 YYNGEE. The CDR3 has 15 residues. This CDR3 reads CANSADLSSYNEQFF. The CDR3, as DNA: TGTGCCAACAGCGCCGACTTAAGCTCCTACAATGAGCAGTTCTTC. The whole variable domain, remainder taken from reference TRBV9 and TRBJ2-1, is DSGVTQTPKHLITATGQRVTLRCSPRSGDLSVYWYQQSLDQGLQFLIQYYNGEERAKGNILERFSAQQFPDLHSELNLSSLELGDSALYFCANSADLSSYNEQFFGPGTRLTVL.

This clonotype was seen just once. The CDR3 loop reads CSALSFAGTDTQYF. CDR3 bases: TGCAGTGCCCTCTCATTCGCGGGCACAGATACGCAGTATTTT. V gene TRBV20-1 combines with J gene TRBJ2-3; D call uncertain. Germline values: CDR1 DFQATT, CDR2 SNEGSKA (reference sequence). Trimming took 6 bases from V and 1 from J, leaving 14 bases between them. There are 14 residues in the CDR3.

The rearrangement joins TRBV5-1 to TRBJ2-3, with D possibly matching TRBD2 (7 bases). Trimming took off 4 bases at V and 2 bases at J, with 14 bases between the two ends. Germline loops: CDR1 SGHRS, CDR2 YFSETQ. The CDR3 length is 15 residues. The CDR3 region has the DNA TGCGCCAGCAGCGGGGGGGACATATCCACAGATACGCAGTATTTT. It specifies CASSGGDISTDTQYF.

This clonotype was observed a few times. The CDR3 nucleotides are TGTGCCAGCCGAGCCGGGACAGGGTCAAATTCACCCCTCCACTTT. It encodes CASRAGTGSNSPLHF. This sequence joins TRBV6-4 and TRBJ1-6, with 9 bases lining up with TRBD1. Germline V gene sequence: CDR1 MRHNA, CDR2 SNTAGT. V was clipped by 8 bases and J by 7 bases; unmatched bases: 9. There are 15 residues in the CDR3.

In its sample, this clonotype was seen many times. The genes are TRBV7-2 and TRBJ2-3, with 7 bases matching TRBD2. The V segment lost 5 bases and the J segment 0 bases; nucleotides outside the gene matches: 5. This CDR3 comprises 15 residues. Germline CDR1 is SGHTA and CDR2 is FQGNSA. The CDR3: CASSARRGSTDTQYF. The CDR3, as DNA: TGTGCCAGCAGCGCTAGGCGGGGGAGCACAGATACGCAGTATTTT. Based on the CDR3 plus reference TRBV7-2 and TRBJ2-3, the full variable domain is GAGVSQSPSNKVTEKGKDVELRCDPISGHTALYWYRQSLGQGLEFLIYFQGNSAPDKSGLPSDRFSAERTGGSVSTLTIQRTQQEDSAVYLCASSARRGSTDTQYFGPGTRLTVL.

This clonotype was picked up a small number of times. The rearrangement uses TRBV15 and TRBJ1-1; 9 bases map to TRBD1. With 5 bases clipped from V and 6 bases from J, the junction kept 4 bases outside the gene matches. Per the germline V gene, CDR1 is LNHNV and CDR2 is YYDKDF (reference sequence). The CDR3 is made up of 13 amino acids. The CDR3 loop is CATSWGQGAEAFF. CDR3 nucleotides: TGTGCCACCAGCTGGGGACAGGGTGCTGAAGCTTTCTTT. Based on the CDR3 plus reference TRBV15 and TRBJ1-1, the full variable domain is DAMVIQNPRYQVTQFGKPVTLSCSQTLNHNVMYWYQQKSSQAPKLLFHYYDKDFNNEADTPDNFQSRRPNTSFCFLDIRSPGLGDTAMYLCATSWGQGAEAFFGQGTRLTVV.

The V gene is TRBV6-5, the J gene TRBJ2-7, with D possibly called TRBD1 or TRBD2 (5 bases each). CDR1 and CDR2 (germline): MNHEY, SVGAGI. The CDR3 has 14 residues. V was pared by 7 bases and J by 2 bases, with 15 bases between. CDR3 residues: CASNKRGRPYEQYF. The DNA for the CDR3 is TGTGCCAGCAATAAGAGGGGACGGCCCTACGAGCAGTACTTC.

This rearrangement joins TRBV20-1 to TRBJ2-3; 8 bases agree with TRBD2. Losses at the gene ends were 0 bases for V and 0 bases for J; bases not matched to a gene: 8. In germline, CDR1 is DFQATT, CDR2 SNEGSKA (reference sequence). The CDR3 consists of 17 residues. DNA for the CDR3: TGCAGTGCTAGAGATTCCCGGATAGCGGGGAGCACAGATACGCAGTATTTT. Translating it yields CSARDSRIAGSTDTQYF.

This clonotype was picked up many times. At one boundary the junction diverges from the germline segment, which might be a read error. The chain links TRBV29-1 to TRBJ2-1, with 7 bases matching TRBD2. The CDR3 consists of 14 residues. The germline V gene has CDR1 SQVTM and CDR2 ANQGSEA. This CDR3 is CSIEGGLEGNEQFF. As DNA, the CDR3 is TGCAGCATTGAAGGAGGACTAGAAGGGAATGAGCAGTTCTTC.

In this sample, this clonotype turned up many times. V usage is TRBV20-1 and J usage is TRBJ2-7; D might be TRBD2 (6 bases). The length of the CDR3 is 17 residues. Germline loops: CDR1 DFQATT, CDR2 SNEGSKA (reference sequence). V was pared by 1 base and J by 6 bases, with 25 bases between. The CDR3 loop reads CSARGWEAGNGPSEQYF. CDR3 bases: TGCAGTGCTAGAGGTTGGGAGGCAGGGAATGGTCCGTCCGAGCAGTACTTC.

The rearrangement links TRBV29-1 to TRBJ2-4; D possibly corresponds to TRBD2 (6 bases). The J call is uncertain, as TRBJ2-7 better fits the DNA end. The germline V gene has CDR1 SQVTM and CDR2 ANQGSEA. CDR3 length equals 15 residues. CDR3 sequence: CSVDRRGTENYEQYF. The CDR3 nucleotides are TGCAGCGTTGACCGGCGGGGTACAGAGAACTACGAGCAGTACTTC.